The 29 T cell receptor beta chains below all came from one sample that was sequenced in a study of technical replicates of blood from a few donors. TCRdb's copy holds only in-frame clones and misses some; the assay was immunoSEQ multiplex PCR. Among about 83,000 clones listed, 96% were seen once. The sample consisted of T cells isolated from PBMCs. The origin of the receptors is a human donor in good health.

This chain joins TRBV2 and TRBJ2-6; D possibly corresponds to TRBD1 (5 bases). The V gene's germline CDR1 is SNHLY and CDR2 FYNNEI. The CDR3 consists of 15 residues. V lost 3 bases, J lost 0 bases, and 6 bases lay in between. As DNA, the CDR3 is TGTGCCAGCAGTGACGACAGCTCTGGGGCCAACGTCCTGACTTTC. Residues: CASSDDSSGANVLTF.

The CDR3 loop reads CASSIWTSVNNEQFF. CDR3 bases: TGTGCCAGTAGTATCTGGACTAGCGTAAACAATGAGCAGTTCTTC. V gene TRBV19 combines with J gene TRBJ2-1; 9 bases agree with TRBD2. The CDR3 is 15 residues long. The V gene's germline CDR1 is LNHDA and CDR2 SQIVND (reference sequence). The trim removed 3 bases at V and 5 bases at J, leaving 5 bases unmatched.

This chain uses TRBV7-9 with TRBJ1-3; D perhaps matches TRBD1 (5 bases). CDR3 length: 14 residues. V gave up 5 bases and J gave up 0 bases, with 8 bases separating them. Germline CDR1 SEHNR, CDR2 FQNEAQ (reference sequence). The CDR3 here is CASSPQGSGNTIYF. CDR3 in DNA: TGTGCCAGCAGCCCCCAGGGCTCTGGAAACACCATATATTTT.

The chain links TRBV7-9 to TRBJ2-2; D unresolved. CDR3 length equals 13 residues. V was pared by 3 bases and J by 5 bases, with 7 bases between. From germline, CDR1 is SEHNR and CDR2 FQNEAQ (reference sequence). This CDR3 is CASSFQRTGELFF. The CDR3 DNA sequence: TGTGCCAGCAGCTTCCAGAGGACCGGGGAGCTGTTTTTT.

V usage is TRBV5-8 and J usage is TRBJ2-3, with D perhaps matching TRBD2 (5 bases). The V gene's germline CDR1 is SGHTS and CDR2 YDEGEE. The V end lost 3 bases, the J end lost 5 bases, and 7 bases lay between the germline ends. This CDR3 contains 12 residues. The CDR3 here is CASSSGGDTQYF. CDR3 nucleotides: TGTGCCAGCAGCTCAGGAGGAGATACGCAGTATTTT.

This rearrangement joins TRBV18 to TRBJ2-5; 9 bases match TRBD1. Germline V lookup: CDR1 KGHSH, CDR2 LQKENI. Trimming at V came to 2 bases and at J to 4 bases, leaving 5 bases not matched to a gene. The CDR3 is made up of 15 amino acids. The CDR3 region has the DNA TGTGCCAGCTCACCAGAGCAGACAGGGGGAGAGACCCAGTACTTC. Encoded protein: CASSPEQTGGETQYF.

V usage is TRBV4-2 and J usage is TRBJ2-7; possible D gene TRBD2, 5 bases. With 1 base removed from V and 0 bases from J, the gap between germline ends came to 7 bases. This CDR3 has 14 amino acids. Per germline, CDR1 LGHNA and CDR2 YNFKEQ. The CDR3 is CASSQGGFSYEQYF. The DNA for the CDR3 is TGTGCCAGCAGCCAAGGCGGGTTCTCCTACGAGCAGTACTTC.

The J gene is TRBJ1-5, the V gene TRBV30; the D gene is possibly TRBD1 (6 bases). V dropped 3 bases and J dropped 3 bases, with 9 bases sitting between them. CDR3 size: 13 residues. The germline gives CDR1 GTSNPN, CDR2 SVGIG (reference sequence). The CDR3: CAWRGDNNQPQHF. For the CDR3, the DNA is TGTGCCTGGAGGGGGGACAACAATCAGCCCCAGCATTTT.

The V and J genes are TRBV7-2 and TRBJ2-1, with TRBD2 matching 7 bases. The CDR3 consists of 15 residues. V was clipped by 0 bases and J by 9 bases; unmatched bases: 8. Germline assignment: CDR1 SGHTA and CDR2 FQGNSA. This CDR3 reads CASSLAGGNLGEQFF. In DNA form, the CDR3 reads TGTGCCAGCAGCTTAGCGGGAGGGAATCTCGGTGAGCAGTTCTTC.

The V call is TRBV7-9, the J call TRBJ1-1; 7 nucleotides match TRBD1. Germline CDR1 and CDR2: SEHNR and FQNEAQ (reference sequence). The CDR3 covers 17 residues. Trimming cost V 5 bases and J 0 bases; bases outside gene matches: 12. The DNA of the CDR3 is TGTGCCAGCAGCGCCAACAGGGACAGAACCGTGAACACTGAAGCTTTCTTT. It yields the protein CASSANRDRTVNTEAFF.

The gene calls are TRBV5-1 and TRBJ1-1; 9 bases are a match to TRBD1. This CDR3 has 15 amino acids. The V segment lost 4 bases and the J segment 4 bases; nucleotides outside the gene matches: 8. Germline loops: CDR1 SGHRS, CDR2 YFSETQ. The CDR3 loop is CASSANRGQSTEAFF. CDR3 nucleotide sequence: TGCGCCAGCAGCGCGAACAGGGGGCAGAGCACTGAAGCTTTCTTT.

The chain links TRBV5-1 to TRBJ2-7; D is perhaps TRBD1 (6 bases). CDR3 length: 13 amino acids. Germline V gene lookup returns CDR1 SGHRS and CDR2 YFSETQ. Trimming pared 4 bases from V and 5 bases from J, leaving 13 bases between. In nucleotides, the CDR3 is TGCGCCAGCAGCATTCAACAGGGAAACGAGCAGTACTTC. Translation: CASSIQQGNEQYF.

V usage is TRBV27 and J usage is TRBJ2-2, with TRBD1 identical over 8 bases. The junction had 5 bases not matched to a gene; V was cut back by 7 bases and J by 1 base. The CDR3 has 15 amino acids. The germline gives CDR1 MNHEY, CDR2 SMNVEV (reference sequence). The CDR3 DNA reads as TGTGCCAGCAAATCCGGGACAGGGAACACCGGGGAGCTGTTTTTT. Its translation: CASKSGTGNTGELFF.

This chain links TRBV30 with TRBJ1-5; TRBD1 might be the D (5 bases). The CDR3 sequence is 14 residues long. From germline, CDR1 is GTSNPN and CDR2 SVGIG (reference sequence). Trimming left V 1 base short and J 5 bases short, with 12 bases between. The CDR3 DNA reads TGTGCCTGGAGTGGCCAGGGCACCGATCAGCCCCAGCATTTT. It codes for CAWSGQGTDQPQHF.

The chain joins TRBV7-3 to TRBJ2-3; no firm D call. Per germline, CDR1 SGHTA and CDR2 FQGTGA. The ends were cut back, 0 bases at V and 6 bases at J, with 7 bases in the middle. CDR3 length: 13 residues. This chain's CDR3 is CASSLTFPDTQYF. CDR3 sequence (DNA): TGTGCCAGCAGCTTAACGTTCCCTGATACGCAGTATTTT.

The chain uses TRBV10-3 and TRBJ2-5, with 8 nucleotides matching TRBD2. V was pared by 10 bases and J by 2 bases, with 3 bases of the junction left unmatched. Germline V gene sequence: CDR1 ENHRY, CDR2 SYGVKD. This CDR3 is built from 12 residues. This chain's CDR3 is CASREGQETQYF. CDR3 DNA sequence: TGTGCCAGCCGGGAGGGACAAGAGACCCAGTACTTC.

The chain has TRBV7-9 and TRBJ1-5; tentatively, D is TRBD1 (5 bases). This CDR3 region has 14 residues. Between the trimmed V and J ends, which lost 6 bases and 4 bases, there was a span of 13 bases. Germline lookup yields CDR1 SEHNR and CDR2 FQNEAQ (reference sequence). CDR3 sequence (DNA): TGTGCCAGCAGTATCGGGGGGTCGAATCAGCCCCAGCATTTT. This encodes CASSIGGSNQPQHF.

The V gene is TRBV30, the J gene TRBJ1-1; 7 bases line up with TRBD1. CDR3 length: 13 amino acids. Germline assignment: CDR1 GTSNPN and CDR2 SVGIG (reference sequence). V trimming: 7 bases; J trimming: 5 bases; junction bases outside the gene matches: 10. In nucleotides, the CDR3 is TGTGCCTATGGCGGGACAGTGAGGACTGAAGCTTTCTTT. This translates into CAYGGTVRTEAFF.

The rearrangement joins TRBV30 to TRBJ2-7; 7 positions match TRBD1. Germline V CDR1 and CDR2: GTSNPN, SVGIG (reference sequence). V lost 4 bases, J lost 6 bases, and 9 bases stayed unmatched. CDR3 size: 13 residues. The chain's CDR3 is CAWKRTGLGEQYF. Written as DNA, the CDR3 is TGTGCCTGGAAACGGACAGGCCTTGGCGAGCAGTACTTC.

The rearrangement uses TRBV10-3 and TRBJ2-7; D unresolved. The CDR3 loop spans 12 amino acids. Germline V lookup: CDR1 ENHRY, CDR2 SYGVKD. The V end lost 5 bases, the J end lost 3 bases, and 8 bases lay between the germline ends. Here the CDR3 reads CAISTELYEQYF. Written as DNA, the CDR3 is TGTGCCATCAGTACAGAGCTCTACGAGCAGTACTTC.

The gene calls are TRBV7-3 and TRBJ2-3; D is possibly TRBD2 (6 bases). The CDR3 is 15 residues long. CDR1 is SGHTA, CDR2 FQGTGA, per germline. V shed 3 bases and J shed 1 base, with 11 bases lying between them. CDR3 bases: TGTGCCAGCAGCTTGAACGGAGGGGGCACAGATACGCAGTATTTT. It encodes CASSLNGGGTDTQYF.

This chain connects TRBV6-5 to TRBJ1-5; weak D call: TRBD1 (6 bases). This CDR3 has 15 residues. Looked up from germline, CDR1 is MNHEY and CDR2 is SVGAGI. V gave up 5 bases and J gave up 0 bases, with 11 bases separating them. The CDR3, as DNA: TGTGCCAGCAGTAACAGACAGGATAGCAATCAGCCCCAGCATTTT. It is translated as CASSNRQDSNQPQHF.

This chain uses TRBV6-5 with TRBJ2-1; a weak D match, TRBD2 (6 bases). Germline CDR1 reads MNHEY; CDR2 reads SVGAGI. The V end lost 1 base, the J end lost 6 bases, and 13 bases lay between the germline ends. CDR3 length equals 15 residues. The CDR3 region has the DNA TGTGCCAGCAGTTACTATGGCGGGAAGGGCAATGAGCAGTTCTTC. This encodes CASSYYGGKGNEQFF.

CDR3 residues: CATSRDLRELTDTQYF. For the CDR3, the DNA is TGTGCCACCAGCAGAGACTTGCGGGAGCTCACAGATACGCAGTATTTT. The genes are TRBV15 and TRBJ2-3; TRBD2 aligns across 7 bases. Germline lookup yields CDR1 LNHNV and CDR2 YYDKDF (reference sequence). This CDR3 comprises 16 residues. J was trimmed by 2 bases and V by 0 bases; bases with no gene match: 5.

V usage is TRBV28 and J usage is TRBJ2-3; D not resolved. V was shortened by 6 bases and J by 2 bases, with 9 bases between the two germline ends. Germline values: CDR1 MDHEN, CDR2 SYDVKM. The CDR3 is made up of 13 amino acids. CDR3: CASSPRNTDTQYF. CDR3 DNA sequence: TGTGCCAGCAGCCCTAGGAACACAGATACGCAGTATTTT.

The chain employs TRBV6-1 and TRBJ1-3; no clear D gene. The CDR3 loop spans 12 amino acids. V lost 10 bases and J 1 base, leaving 8 bases between the germline ends. Per germline, CDR1 MNHNS and CDR2 SASEGT. This CDR3 reads CATQVSGNTIYF. DNA for the CDR3: TGTGCCACCCAGGTTTCTGGAAACACCATATATTTT.

V gene TRBV5-1 combines with J gene TRBJ1-2; D ambiguous. V lost 0 bases and J lost 0, with 9 bases in between. The CDR3 loop spans 15 amino acids. The germline V gene has CDR1 SGHRS and CDR2 YFSETQ. The DNA for the CDR3 is TGCGCCAGCAGCTTGGCGACTTCTCCTAACTATGGCTACACCTTC. This codes for CASSLATSPNYGYTF.

The chain uses TRBV4-3 and TRBJ1-2, with no clear D. Germline V gives CDR1 LGHNA, CDR2 YSLEER. Trimming took 0 bases from V and 2 from J, leaving 10 bases between them. This CDR3 has 15 amino acids. Written as DNA, the CDR3 is TGCGCCAGCAGCCAAGATAGCGGCATGAACTATGGCTACACCTTC. Its protein product is CASSQDSGMNYGYTF.

V usage is TRBV29-1 and J usage is TRBJ2-1, with 7 bases aligning to TRBD2. This CDR3 spans 14 amino acids. The germline gives CDR1 SQVTM, CDR2 ANQGSEA. CDR3 region: CSISAGYQGNEQFF. In nucleotides, the CDR3 is TGCAGTATCTCAGCGGGATATCAAGGAAATGAGCAGTTCTTC.